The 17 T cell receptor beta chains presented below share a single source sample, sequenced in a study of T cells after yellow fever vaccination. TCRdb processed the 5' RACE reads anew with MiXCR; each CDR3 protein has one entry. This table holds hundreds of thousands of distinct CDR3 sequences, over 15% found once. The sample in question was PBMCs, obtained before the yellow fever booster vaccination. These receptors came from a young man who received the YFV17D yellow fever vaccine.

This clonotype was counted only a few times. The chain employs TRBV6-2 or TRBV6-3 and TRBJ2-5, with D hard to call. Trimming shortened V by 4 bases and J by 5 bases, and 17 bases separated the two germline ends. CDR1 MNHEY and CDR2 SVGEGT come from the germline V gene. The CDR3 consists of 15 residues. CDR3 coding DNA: TGTGCCAGCAGTTCCCCTCCCGCCGAATTCGAGACCCAGTACTTC. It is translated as CASSSPPAEFETQYF.

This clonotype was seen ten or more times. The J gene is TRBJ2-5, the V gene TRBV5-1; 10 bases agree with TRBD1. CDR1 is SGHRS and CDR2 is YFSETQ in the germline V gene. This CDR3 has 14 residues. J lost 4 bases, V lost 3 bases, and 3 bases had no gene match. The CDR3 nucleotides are TGCGCCAGCAGCTCGGGACAGGGGTTAGAGACCCAGTACTTC. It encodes CASSSGQGLETQYF.

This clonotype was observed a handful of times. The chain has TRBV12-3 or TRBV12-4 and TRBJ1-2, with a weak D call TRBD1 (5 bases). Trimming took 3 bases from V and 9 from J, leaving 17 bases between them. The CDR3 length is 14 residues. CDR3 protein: CASSFSGTPGSYTF. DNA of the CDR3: TGTGCCAGCAGTTTTTCAGGGACCCCTGGAAGCTACACCTTC.

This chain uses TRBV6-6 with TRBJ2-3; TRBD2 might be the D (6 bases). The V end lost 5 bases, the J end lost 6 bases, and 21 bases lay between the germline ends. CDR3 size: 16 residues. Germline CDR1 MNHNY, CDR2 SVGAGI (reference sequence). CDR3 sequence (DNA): TGTGCCAGCAGTCCCCGGGACTCGACGATCTTCGATACGCAGTATTTT. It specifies CASSPRDSTIFDTQYF.

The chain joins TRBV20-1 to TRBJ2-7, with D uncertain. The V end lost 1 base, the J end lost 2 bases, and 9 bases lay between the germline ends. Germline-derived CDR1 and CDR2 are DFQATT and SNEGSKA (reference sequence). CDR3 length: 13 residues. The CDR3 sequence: CSARAQSTYEQYV. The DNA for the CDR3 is TGCAGTGCTAGAGCGCAGTCAACCTACGAGCAGTACGTC.

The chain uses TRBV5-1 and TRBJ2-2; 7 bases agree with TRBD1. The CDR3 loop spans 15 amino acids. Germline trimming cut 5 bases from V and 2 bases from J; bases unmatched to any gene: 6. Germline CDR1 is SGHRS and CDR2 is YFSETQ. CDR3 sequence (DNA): TGCGCCAGCAGACCGGGACAGATTAACACCGGGGAGCTGTTTTTT. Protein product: CASRPGQINTGELFF.

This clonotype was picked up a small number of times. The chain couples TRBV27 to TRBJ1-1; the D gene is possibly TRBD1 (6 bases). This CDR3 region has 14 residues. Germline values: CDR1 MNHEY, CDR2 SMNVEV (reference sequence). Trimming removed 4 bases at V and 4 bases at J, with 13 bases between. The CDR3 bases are TGTGCCAGCAGTTCCTCGGGGGGCCCCACTGAAGCTTTCTTT. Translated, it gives CASSSSGGPTEAFF.

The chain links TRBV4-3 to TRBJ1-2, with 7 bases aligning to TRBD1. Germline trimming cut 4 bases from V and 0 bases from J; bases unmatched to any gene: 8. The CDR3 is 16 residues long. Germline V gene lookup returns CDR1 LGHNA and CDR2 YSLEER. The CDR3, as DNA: TGCGCCAGCAGCCCAGGCCGGGGGACAGCTAACTATGGCTACACCTTC. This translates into CASSPGRGTANYGYTF.

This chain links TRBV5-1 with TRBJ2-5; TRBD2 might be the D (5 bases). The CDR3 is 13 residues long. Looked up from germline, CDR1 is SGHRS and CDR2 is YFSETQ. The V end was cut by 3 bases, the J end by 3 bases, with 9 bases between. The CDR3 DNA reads TGCGCCAGCAGCTCCCTCGGGGAAGAGACCCAGTACTTC. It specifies CASSSLGEETQYF. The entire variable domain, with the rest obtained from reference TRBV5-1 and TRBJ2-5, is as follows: KAGVTQTPRYLIKTRGQQVTLSCSPISGHRSVSWYQQTPGQGLQFLFEYFSETQRNKGNFPGRFSGRQFSNSRSEMNVSTLELGDSALYLCASSSLGEETQYFGPGTRLLVL.

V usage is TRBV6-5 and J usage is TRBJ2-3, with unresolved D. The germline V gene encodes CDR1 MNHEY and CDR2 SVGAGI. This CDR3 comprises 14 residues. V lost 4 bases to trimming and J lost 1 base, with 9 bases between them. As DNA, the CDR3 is TGTGCCAGCAGTTCTTCACGGGGCACAGATACGCAGTATTTT. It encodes CASSSSRGTDTQYF.

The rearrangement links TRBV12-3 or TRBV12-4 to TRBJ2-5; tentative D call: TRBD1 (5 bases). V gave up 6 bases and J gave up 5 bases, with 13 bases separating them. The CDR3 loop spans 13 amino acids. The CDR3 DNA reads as TGTGCCAGCAGCAGACAGACTCCGGAGACCCAGTACTTC. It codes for CASSRQTPETQYF.

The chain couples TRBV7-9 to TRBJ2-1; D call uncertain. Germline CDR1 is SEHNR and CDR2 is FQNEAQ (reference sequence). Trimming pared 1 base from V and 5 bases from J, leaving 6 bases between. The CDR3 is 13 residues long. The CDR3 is CASSLDRHNEQFF. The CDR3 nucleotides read TGTGCCAGCAGCTTAGACCGCCACAATGAGCAGTTCTTC.

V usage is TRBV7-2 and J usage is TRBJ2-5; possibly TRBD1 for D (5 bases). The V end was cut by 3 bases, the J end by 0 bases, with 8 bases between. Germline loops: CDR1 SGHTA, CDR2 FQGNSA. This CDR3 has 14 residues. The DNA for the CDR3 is TGTGCCAGCAGCTTGACAGCCTACCAAGAGACCCAGTACTTC. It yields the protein CASSLTAYQETQYF.

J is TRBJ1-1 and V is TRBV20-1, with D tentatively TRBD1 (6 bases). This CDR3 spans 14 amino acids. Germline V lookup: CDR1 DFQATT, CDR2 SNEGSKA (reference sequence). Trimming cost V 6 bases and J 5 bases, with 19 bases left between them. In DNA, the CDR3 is TGCAGTGCACCTCGGGAGTCGAGGGGGACTGAAGCTTTCTTT. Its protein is CSAPRESRGTEAFF.

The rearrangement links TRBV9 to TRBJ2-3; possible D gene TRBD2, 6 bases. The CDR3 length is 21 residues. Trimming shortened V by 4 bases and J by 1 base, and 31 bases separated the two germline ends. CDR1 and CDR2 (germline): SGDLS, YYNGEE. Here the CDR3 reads CASSPQTPVPLSSGGTDTQYF. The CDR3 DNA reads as TGTGCCAGCAGCCCCCAAACCCCCGTCCCCCTTAGTTCGGGAGGCACAGATACGCAGTATTTT. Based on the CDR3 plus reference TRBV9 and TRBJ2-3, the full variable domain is DSGVTQTPKHLITATGQRVTLRCSPRSGDLSVYWYQQSLDQGLQFLIQYYNGEERAKGNILERFSAQQFPDLHSELNLSSLELGDSALYFCASSPQTPVPLSSGGTDTQYFGPGTRLTVL.

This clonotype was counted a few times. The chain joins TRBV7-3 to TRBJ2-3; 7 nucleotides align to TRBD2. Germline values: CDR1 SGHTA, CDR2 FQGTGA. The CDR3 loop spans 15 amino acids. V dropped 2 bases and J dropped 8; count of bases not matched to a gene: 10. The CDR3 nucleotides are TGTGCCAGCAGCTTATCCACAATGGGCGGGGGTACGCAGTATTTT. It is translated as CASSLSTMGGGTQYF.

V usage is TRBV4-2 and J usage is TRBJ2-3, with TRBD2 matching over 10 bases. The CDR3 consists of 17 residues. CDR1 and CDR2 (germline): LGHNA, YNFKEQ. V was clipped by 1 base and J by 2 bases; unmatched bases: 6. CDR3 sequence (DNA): TGTGCCAGCAGCCAAGGGGTAGCGGGGGGTCCCACAGATACGCAGTATTTT. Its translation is CASSQGVAGGPTDTQYF.